These T cell receptor beta chains were read from a single sample in a study of chemoradiotherapy in HPV16-positive cancers. Using immunoSEQ multiplex PCR, the repertoire was profiled, and TCRdb retains in-frame clones only, with some absent. The sample lists about 7,800 clones, around 81% seen once, with 7.4% in the top ten. The sample was gathered from a patient who underwent chemoradiotherapy. These receptors originate from a human donor with HPV-associated anogenital cancer. Both conserved end residues are part of each CDR3. The D gene is left open where the match is weak. Size is omitted from some rows. Given values are once, few, many or a class for expanded clones.

v_call,j_call,cdr3_length,d_call,clone_size,cdr3_nt,cdr3_aa
TRBV5-1,TRBJ2-7,14,TRBD2,once,TGCGCCAGCAGCTTGGGGAGCGGGGAGCACGAGCAGTACTTC,CASSLGSGEHEQYF
TRBV27,TRBJ1-5,13,NA,NA,TGTGCCAGCAGTTTTCGAGAGGATCAGCCCCAGCATTTT,CASSFREDQPQHF
TRBV5-4,TRBJ2-3,18,TRBD2,NA,TGTGCCAGCAGCCGGCCGGGCGGGGGGGCCCGGACCACAGATACGCAGTATTTT,CASSRPGGGARTTDTQYF
TRBV2,TRBJ2-3,10,TRBD2,few,TGTGCGAGCTGGGGGGGAACGCAGTATTTT,CASWGGTQYF
TRBV19,TRBJ1-2,14,NA,NA,TGTGCCAGTAGTCCCCCCGGGACTGACTATGGCTACACCTTC,CASSPPGTDYGYTF
TRBV6-5,TRBJ1-2,15,NA,NA,TGTGCCACCGGCTCGGTGGGAGGTCCTAACTATGGCTACACCTTC,CATGSVGGPNYGYTF
TRBV27,TRBJ2-1,13,NA,NA,TGTGCCAGCAGATCGGACCCAGAGAATGAGCAGTTCTTC,CASRSDPENEQFF
TRBV19,TRBJ2-1,13,NA,NA,TGTGCCAGTAGTATTAACCACCCCAATGAGCAGTTCTTC,CASSINHPNEQFF
TRBV4-1,TRBJ1-2,14,NA,NA,TGCGCCAGCAGCCCGAACGGGGGTCCTTATGGCTACACCTTC,CASSPNGGPYGYTF
TRBV29-1,TRBJ2-7,11,NA,NA,TGCAGCGTTGAATCGGGGCGCGAGCAGTACTTC,CSVESGREQYF
TRBV4-1,TRBJ1-4,15,NA,NA,TGCGCCAGCAGCCTTACAGGCGCCGGTAATGAAAAACTGTTTTTT,CASSLTGAGNEKLFF
TRBV19,TRBJ2-5,15,TRBD2,NA,TGTGCCAGTAGGGGTTATTTCGGGGGGGCCGAGACCCAGTACTTC,CASRGYFGGAETQYF
TRBV28,TRBJ2-1,15,TRBD1,NA,TGTGCCAGCAGCTCCCCTGGGACAGGGGACAATGAGCAGTTCTTC,CASSSPGTGDNEQFF
TRBV7-9,TRBJ2-7,13,NA,NA,TGTGCCAGCAGCTGGTCAACCGTCTACGAGCAGTACTTC,CASSWSTVYEQYF
TRBV6-6,TRBJ2-7,15,NA,few,TGTGCCAGCAGTTACATAGGGGGCCGAGGGGGGGAGCAGTACTTC,CASSYIGGRGGEQYF
TRBV10-3,TRBJ1-1,15,NA,NA,TGTGCCATCAGTGTACGCAGGCTAATGAACACTGAAGCTTTCTTT,CAISVRRLMNTEAFF
TRBV4-3,TRBJ2-3,14,TRBD2,NA,TGCGCCAGCAGCCAAGTACTAGCGGGAGGTACGCAGTATTTT,CASSQVLAGGTQYF
TRBV27,TRBJ1-4,16,NA,NA,TGTGCCAGCGGGACCTTGGGGGTCGGGTTCAATGAAAAACTGTTTTTT,CASGTLGVGFNEKLFF
TRBV14,TRBJ1-2,15,NA,NA,TGTGCCAGCAGCCAAGATTTCGGGGCGAACTATGGCTACACCTTC,CASSQDFGANYGYTF
TRBV6-5,TRBJ2-5,13,NA,NA,TGTGCCAGCAGTCTCAGGGTCCAAGAGACCCAGTACTTC,CASSLRVQETQYF
TRBV6-6,TRBJ1-2,15,TRBD1,NA,TGTGCCAGCAGGGACAGGGGCCCCCCCGGCTATGGCTACACCTTC,CASRDRGPPGYGYTF
TRBV6-5,TRBJ2-5,15,TRBD2,NA,TGTGCCAGCAGTTACTCGACTAGCGGAAAAGAGACCCAGTACTTC,CASSYSTSGKETQYF
TRBV5-1,TRBJ2-7,18,TRBD2,NA,TGCGCCAGCAGCTTGAATGTGCTAGCGGGGGCCCTACGGTACGAGCAGTACTTC,CASSLNVLAGALRYEQYF
TRBV5-1,TRBJ1-1,15,TRBD1,NA,TGCGCCAGCAGCCGACTATACAGGGGAGACACTGAAGCTTTCTTT,CASSRLYRGDTEAFF
TRBV5-1,TRBJ2-2,15,NA,NA,TGCGCCAGCAGCTTGGACCAGGGGTGGGACGGGGAGCTGTTTTTT,CASSLDQGWDGELFF
TRBV7-9,TRBJ2-3,15,NA,NA,TGTGCCAGCAGCTTATTGGTTGGCGGCACAGATACGCAGTATTTT,CASSLLVGGTDTQYF
TRBV5-5,TRBJ1-1,14,NA,NA,TGTGCCAGCAGCTTCTCCTCAGGGAAAGCGGGAGCTTTCTTT,CASSFSSGKAGAFF
TRBV19,TRBJ2-2,13,NA,few,TGTGCCAGTAGTATAGAGGGACCCCGCCGGCTGTTTTTT,CASSIEGPRRLFF
TRBV5-1,TRBJ2-3,17,TRBD2,NA,TGCGCCAGCAGCTGGGGGCCAGCGGGGGGGCCCACAGATACGCAGTATTTT,CASSWGPAGGPTDTQYF
TRBV29-1,TRBJ1-1,13,NA,NA,TGCAGCGTAATCCGGGACATCTACACTGAAGCTTTCTTT,CSVIRDIYTEAFF
TRBV19,TRBJ2-1,15,TRBD2,NA,TGTGCCAGCAGGACTAGCGGGGGGGCCAACAATGAGCAGTTCTTC,CASRTSGGANNEQFF
TRBV25-1,TRBJ1-2,13,NA,NA,TGTGCCAGCAGCCCCGGGACAAACTATGGCTACACCTTC,CASSPGTNYGYTF
TRBV9,TRBJ2-5,14,NA,NA,TGTGCCAGCAGCGGAGTACGGTTTGGGGAGACCCAGTACTTC,CASSGVRFGETQYF
TRBV15,TRBJ2-7,14,NA,NA,TGTGCCACCAGCAGAGTGGGGGACTCCTACGAGCAGTACTTC,CATSRVGDSYEQYF
TRBV5-1,TRBJ2-5,16,TRBD2,NA,TGCGCCAGCAGCTTCGGGCTAGCGGGGGTGGGAGAGACCCAGTACTTC,CASSFGLAGVGETQYF
TRBV5-1,TRBJ1-4,17,TRBD1,NA,TGCGCCAGCAGCTTCCCCGGGACAGCAACAACTAATGAAAAACTGTTTTTT,CASSFPGTATTNEKLFF
TRBV7-6,TRBJ2-7,16,NA,NA,TGTGCCAGCAGCTTAGCGCGGCAGCGAGGCTCCTACGAGCAGTACTTC,CASSLARQRGSYEQYF
TRBV27,TRBJ1-4,13,NA,NA,TGTGCCAGCGGCCGGGCAACAAATGAAAAACTGTTTTTT,CASGRATNEKLFF
TRBV5-1,TRBJ2-2,14,NA,NA,TGCGCCAGCAGTAAGTGGGGGGACACCGGGGAGCTGTTTTTT,CASSKWGDTGELFF
TRBV7-9,TRBJ1-2,14,NA,NA,TGTGCCAGCAGCTGGGGAGGGAACTACCATGGCTACACCTTC,CASSWGGNYHGYTF
TRBV2,TRBJ1-2,12,NA,NA,TGTGCCAGCAGTGTCCAGGGGTATGGCTACACCTTC,CASSVQGYGYTF
TRBV5-4,TRBJ2-3,19,TRBD2,NA,TGTGCCAGCAGCTTGGGTGGGACTAGCGGGGGGGTTCTCACAGATACGCAGTATTTT,CASSLGGTSGGVLTDTQYF
TRBV18,TRBJ1-4,14,TRBD1,NA,TGTGCCAGCTCATTGGGACAGGGTGACGAAAAACTGTTTTTT,CASSLGQGDEKLFF
TRBV28,TRBJ2-1,17,TRBD2,NA,TGTGCCAGCCTCGATCGCTCGGCTAGCGGGAAGTACAATGAGCAGTTCTTC,CASLDRSASGKYNEQFF
TRBV19,TRBJ1-1,13,NA,NA,TGTGCCAGTACAAGACACAGGAACACTGAAGCTTTCTTT,CASTRHRNTEAFF
TRBV11-1,TRBJ2-7,16,TRBD2,NA,TGTGCCAGCAGCTGGGGCATGGGAGGGAGTCGGTACGAGCAGTACTTC,CASSWGMGGSRYEQYF
TRBV21-1,TRBJ1-5,16,NA,NA,TGTGCCAGCAGCAGATTCGCAGGGGGTAGGCATCAGCCCCAGCATTTT,CASSRFAGGRHQPQHF
TRBV27,TRBJ1-1,13,NA,NA,TGTGCCAGCAGGTACAGGGCGACCACTGAAGCTTTCTTT,CASRYRATTEAFF
TRBV5-4,TRBJ2-5,15,NA,NA,TGTGCCAGCAGCCCCGCCGGGGAGGTTTTGGAGACCCAGTACTTC,CASSPAGEVLETQYF
TRBV11-2,TRBJ2-7,15,TRBD2,NA,TGTGCCAGCAGGGAGGGGGTAGCGGGAGTCTACGAGCAGTACTTC,CASREGVAGVYEQYF
TRBV5-1,TRBJ1-2,14,TRBD1,few,TGCGCCAGCAGCTTGGAGGGGGCCCACTATGGCTACACCTTC,CASSLEGAHYGYTF
TRBV6-1,TRBJ2-2,15,NA,NA,TGTGCCAGCAGGTGGCAGGGGCGGAACACCGGGGAGCTGTTTTTT,CASRWQGRNTGELFF